This T cell receptor beta chain was observed in a study of blood T cell repertoires in COVID-19. Overall study context: Samples of COVID-19 (acute and convalescent) were obtained from the United States, Italy and Spain.

In the original workflow: Nucleated cell number was recorded as an estimate derived from reference gene primer amplification. TCRdb's copy holds only in-frame clones and misses some; the assay was immunoSEQ multiplex PCR. The V and J calls and clone size are taken from that table; D and trimming were inferred from the DNA. This table holds about 340,000 clones, approximately 86% found once. All enrollees were about 18 to 100 years old and from approximately 25 US areas. Germline V gene data show CDR1 as SGHNT and CDR2 as YENEEA. V lost 8 bases and J lost 2, with 16 bases in between. The CDR3 spans 15 residues. This clone showed up just once.

The V and J genes are TRBV11-3 and TRBJ2-1, with D possibly TRBD2 on 6 matching bases. This TCR derives from a woman aged 40 to 50 with acute COVID-19. Source material: PBMCs or T cells enriched from blood (not recorded which). The CDR3, as DNA: TGTGCCAGCTCACCGGGACTGCAGACCTACAATGAGCAGTTCTTC. Amino acid sequence: CASSPGLQTYNEQFF. The full variable domain, its missing parts supplied by reference TRBV11-3 and TRBJ2-1, is EAGVVQSPRYKIIEKKQPVAFWCNPISGHNTLYWYLQNLGQGPELLIRYENEEAVDDSQLPKDRFSAERLKGVDSTLKIQPAELGDSAVYLCASSPGLQTYNEQFFGPGTRLTVL.